These 5 T cell receptor beta chains came from one sample sequenced in a study of post-analysis software for immune sequencing data. The authors incorporated unique molecular identifiers into the TCR beta cDNA libraries. Each CDR3 protein gets one entry after TCRdb re-called the PCR reads with MiXCR. The sample lists about 820,000 distinct CDR3 sequences; 53% were seen once. Study-wide results and limits: Four or five TRBV segments (TRBV5-6, TRBV5-1 and TRBV20-1 among them) occurred more frequently in patients than in controls.

For these receptors, no antigen is known. Sample: blood. These receptors originate from a girl aged 5-17 years with multiple sclerosis.

On this clonotype: The final CDR3 position lacks the conserved phenylalanine or tryptophan, pointing to a likely read error. The gene calls are TRBV29-1 and TRBJ2-1; D unresolved. Germline V gene sequence: CDR1 SQVTM, CDR2 ANQGSEA. Trimming removed 6 bases at V and 3 bases at J, with 15 bases between. The CDR3 contains 14 residues. CDR3 nucleotides: TGCAGCGTCCCAAGGCAGTTGGACTACAATGAGCAGTTCGTC. Its translation is CSVPRQLDYNEQFV.

This chain uses TRBV29-1 with TRBJ2-3, with 9 bases lining up with TRBD2. The CDR3 sequence is 15 residues long. Germline CDR1 is SQVTM and CDR2 is ANQGSEA. Germline trimming cut 1 base from V and 3 bases from J; bases unmatched to any gene: 5. The CDR3 reads CSVEGPAGGTDTQYF. CDR3 in DNA: TGCAGCGTTGAAGGCCCAGCGGGAGGAACAGATACGCAGTATTTT.

The rearrangement links TRBV9 to TRBJ1-2; 11 bases align to TRBD1. Germline V lookup: CDR1 SGDLS, CDR2 YYNGEE. The CDR3 length is 17 residues. The trim removed 4 bases at V and 3 bases at J, leaving 11 bases unmatched. The CDR3 sequence: CASSFWDRGGGDYGYTF. In DNA, the CDR3 is TGTGCCAGCAGCTTCTGGGACAGGGGGGGCGGTGACTATGGCTACACCTTC.

The chain combines TRBV6-5 with TRBJ1-2; 8 nucleotides line up with TRBD1. This CDR3 spans 17 amino acids. CDR1 MNHEY and CDR2 SVGAGI come from the germline V gene. J gave up 8 bases and V 1 base, and 15 bases lay outside the gene matches. CDR3 sequence: CASSYLGRTGFTMGYTF. DNA of the CDR3: TGTGCCAGCAGTTACTTGGGTCGGACAGGGTTTACTATGGGCTACACCTTC.

This clonotype was seen a handful of times. J is TRBJ2-1 and V is TRBV5-5; D perhaps matches TRBD1 (6 bases). The V gene lost 2 bases and the J gene lost 10 bases, with 16 bases spanning the gap. The CDR3 extends over 14 amino acids. Per the germline V gene, CDR1 is SGHKS and CDR2 is YYEKEE (reference sequence). For the CDR3, the DNA is TGTGCCAGCAGCTTCCGTACAGGGAGAGAGGAGCAGTTCTTC. This encodes CASSFRTGREEQFF.